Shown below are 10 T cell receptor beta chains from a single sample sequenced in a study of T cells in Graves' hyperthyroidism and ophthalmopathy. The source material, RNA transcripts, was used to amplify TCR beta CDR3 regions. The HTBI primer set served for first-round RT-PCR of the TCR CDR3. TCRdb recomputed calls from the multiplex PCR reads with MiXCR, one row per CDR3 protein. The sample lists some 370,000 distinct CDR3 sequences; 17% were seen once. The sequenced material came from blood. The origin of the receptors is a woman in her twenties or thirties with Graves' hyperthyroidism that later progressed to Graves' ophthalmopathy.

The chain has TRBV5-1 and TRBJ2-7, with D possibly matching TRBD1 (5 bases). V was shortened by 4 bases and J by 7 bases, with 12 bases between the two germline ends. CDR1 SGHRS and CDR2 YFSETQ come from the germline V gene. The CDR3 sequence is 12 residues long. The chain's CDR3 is CASSPPRDEQYF. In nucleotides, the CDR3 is TGCGCCAGCAGCCCCCCCAGGGATGAGCAGTACTTC. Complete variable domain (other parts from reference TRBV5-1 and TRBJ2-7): KAGVTQTPRYLIKTRGQQVTLSCSPISGHRSVSWYQQTPGQGLQFLFEYFSETQRNKGNFPGRFSGRQFSNSRSEMNVSTLELGDSALYLCASSPPRDEQYFGPGTRLTVT.

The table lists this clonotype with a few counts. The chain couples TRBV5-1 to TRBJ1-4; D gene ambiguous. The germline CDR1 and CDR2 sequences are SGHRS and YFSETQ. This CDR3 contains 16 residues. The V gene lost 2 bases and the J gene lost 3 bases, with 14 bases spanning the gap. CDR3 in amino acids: CASSFFAEHPNEKLFF. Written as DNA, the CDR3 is TGCGCCAGCAGCTTTTTCGCGGAGCACCCTAATGAAAAACTGTTTTTT. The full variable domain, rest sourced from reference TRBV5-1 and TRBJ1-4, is KAGVTQTPRYLIKTRGQQVTLSCSPISGHRSVSWYQQTPGQGLQFLFEYFSETQRNKGNFPGRFSGRQFSNSRSEMNVSTLELGDSALYLCASSFFAEHPNEKLFFGSGTQLSVL.

CDR3 nucleotides: TGTGCCAGCAGCTTAGCGCAGGGACAGGACCACGAGCAGTACTTC. Translated: CASSLAQGQDHEQYF. The chain has TRBV7-9 and TRBJ2-7; 8 bases agree with TRBD1. The CDR3 sequence is 15 residues long. The germline V gene encodes CDR1 SEHNR and CDR2 FQNEAQ (reference sequence). J lost 5 bases, V lost 0 bases, and 6 bases had no gene match.

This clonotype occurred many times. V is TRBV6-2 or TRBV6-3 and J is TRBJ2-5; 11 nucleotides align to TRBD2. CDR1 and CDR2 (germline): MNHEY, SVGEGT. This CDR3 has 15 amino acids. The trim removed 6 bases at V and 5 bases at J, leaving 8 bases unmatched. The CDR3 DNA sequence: TGTGCCAGCAGCAAAACGACTAGCGGGGTCGAGACCCAGTACTTC. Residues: CASSKTTSGVETQYF.

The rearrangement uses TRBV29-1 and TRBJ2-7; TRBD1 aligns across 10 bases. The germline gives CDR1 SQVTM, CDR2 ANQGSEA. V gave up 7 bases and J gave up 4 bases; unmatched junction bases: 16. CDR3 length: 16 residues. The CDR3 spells CSGGGGDRGLWYEQYF. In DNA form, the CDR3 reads TGCAGCGGGGGGGGGGGGGACAGGGGACTTTGGTACGAGCAGTACTTC.

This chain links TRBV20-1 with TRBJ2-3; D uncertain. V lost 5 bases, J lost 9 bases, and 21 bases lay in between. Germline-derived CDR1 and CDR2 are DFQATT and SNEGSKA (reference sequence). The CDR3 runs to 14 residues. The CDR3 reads CSALRTLEKRTQYF. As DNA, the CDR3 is TGCAGTGCTCTGCGGACCTTAGAGAAAAGGACGCAGTATTTT.

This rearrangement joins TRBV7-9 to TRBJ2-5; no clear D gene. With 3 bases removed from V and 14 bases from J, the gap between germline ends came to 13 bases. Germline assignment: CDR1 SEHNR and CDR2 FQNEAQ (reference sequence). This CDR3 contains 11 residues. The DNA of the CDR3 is TGTGCCAGCAGCTTGGACCCTAATATTTACTTC. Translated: CASSLDPNIYF.

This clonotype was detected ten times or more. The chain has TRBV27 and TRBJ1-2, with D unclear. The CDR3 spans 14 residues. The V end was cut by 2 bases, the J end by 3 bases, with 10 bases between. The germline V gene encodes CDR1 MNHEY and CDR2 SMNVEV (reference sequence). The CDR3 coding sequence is TGTGCCAGCAGTTTAGTAGGACGGGACTATGGCTACACCTTC. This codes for CASSLVGRDYGYTF.

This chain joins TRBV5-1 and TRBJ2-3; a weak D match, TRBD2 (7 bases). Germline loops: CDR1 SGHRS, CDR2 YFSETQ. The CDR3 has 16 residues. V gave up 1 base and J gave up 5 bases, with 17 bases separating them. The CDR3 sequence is CASSLQRGGAGDTQYF. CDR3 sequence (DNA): TGCGCCAGCAGCTTGCAAAGGGGGGGGGCCGGAGATACGCAGTATTTT.

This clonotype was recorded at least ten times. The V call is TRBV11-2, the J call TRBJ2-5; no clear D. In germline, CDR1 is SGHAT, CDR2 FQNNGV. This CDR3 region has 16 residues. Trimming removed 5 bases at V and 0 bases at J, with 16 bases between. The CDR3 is CASSHEALTYQETQYF. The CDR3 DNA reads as TGTGCCAGCAGCCACGAGGCCCTGACGTACCAAGAGACCCAGTACTTC.